This TCR beta chain was recovered during a study of cytomegalovirus exposure and HLA in healthy donors. This clone was recorded a few times. The target antigen is unknown. CDR1 is MNHEY and CDR2 is SMNVEV in the germline V gene (reference sequence). V lost 7 bases to trimming and J lost 1 base, with 10 bases between them. The CDR3 loop spans 13 amino acids. Use of 60 Vbeta and 13 Jbeta primers characterized the PCR. The protocol was immunoSEQ multiplex PCR, while the TCRdb copy is restricted to in-frame clones and leaves out a portion. The sample lists about 160,000 clones; around three quarters were seen once. Study observations and caveats: In a later analysis, several top co-occurrence clusters appeared linked to parvovirus B19, influenza, CMV and Epstein-Barr virus. For cytomegalovirus status, the classifier reportedly gave diagnoses with high specificity and sensitivity.

Sample: PBMCs. This receptor was identified in a man aged 35-49 years in good health and CMV-seropositive. This sequence joins TRBV27 and TRBJ1-1; D ambiguous. The CDR3 sequence: CASNDTPNTEAFF. CDR3 sequence (DNA): TGTGCCAGCAACGACACCCCGAACACTGAAGCTTTCTTT.